These 12 T cell receptor beta chains were all obtained from the same sample, sequenced in a study of human T cells and chemical hapten exposure. TCRdb called the RACE reads again in MiXCR, with one record for every CDR3 protein. The sample yields around 150,000 distinct CDR3 sequences, about 14% seen once. As to time point: patch test 1, 2 weeks after DPC sensitization. Noted treatment: therapeutic diphenylcyclopropenone sensitization with weekly scalp DPC. Sequencing was performed on whole blood, taken in connection with sensitization to the hapten diphenylcyclopropenone (DPC). These receptor sequences come from a woman aged 30 to 39 with alopecia areata. Some clones in this sample may be carry-over from other donors' samples.

This clonotype has more than one count but fewer than ten. V gene TRBV5-1 combines with J gene TRBJ1-4; D remains unclear. The germline gives CDR1 SGHRS, CDR2 YFSETQ. V dropped 2 bases and J dropped 7 bases, with 18 bases sitting between them. The CDR3 covers 16 residues. CDR3 loop: CASSFAPGPSGEKLFF. The DNA for the CDR3 is TGCGCCAGCAGCTTTGCCCCGGGCCCGTCGGGTGAAAAACTGTTTTTT.

In this sample, this clonotype turned up a few times. This chain joins TRBV11-2 and TRBJ2-3; D assignment may be TRBD1 or TRBD2 (6 bases each). Germline V gene data show CDR1 as SGHAT and CDR2 as FQNNGV. Between the trimmed V and J ends, which lost 1 base and 6 bases, there was a span of 17 bases. This CDR3 is 16 amino acids long. CDR3 nucleotide sequence: TGTGCCAGCAGCTTAGGACTAGACGGGGGCCGGGATACGCAGTATTTT. It is translated as CASSLGLDGGRDTQYF.

This clonotype occurred a few times. The rearrangement joins TRBV2 to TRBJ2-3; weak D call: TRBD2 (6 bases). Trimming shortened V by 7 bases and J by 1 base, and 18 bases separated the two germline ends. The CDR3 totals 16 residues. Germline V gives CDR1 SNHLY, CDR2 FYNNEI. This CDR3 reads CASTRTYPGGTDTQYF. CDR3 nucleotides: TGTGCCAGCACTAGAACGTACCCGGGGGGCACAGATACGCAGTATTTT.

This clonotype was observed many times. The chain has TRBV12-3 or TRBV12-4 and TRBJ1-5; D not certain. Trimming took off 5 bases at V and 6 bases at J, with 8 bases between the two ends. This CDR3 has 12 residues. CDR3 region: CASSSLGQPQHF. The CDR3 bases are TGTGCCAGCAGTAGCTTGGGTCAGCCCCAGCATTTT.

CDR3 in DNA: TGTGCCAGCAGCCCGATGATAGACCTACCTCGGGAGCAGTACTTC. Encoded protein: CASSPMIDLPREQYF. The rearrangement uses TRBV4-2 and TRBJ2-7, with D unresolved. The germline V and J ends were trimmed by 4 bases and 7 bases, with 20 bases remaining between them. CDR1 is LGHNA, CDR2 YNFKEQ, per germline. The CDR3 has 15 amino acids.

This clonotype was observed at least ten times. This chain links TRBV3-1 with TRBJ2-7; a possible D gene is TRBD1 (6 bases). The CDR3 is made up of 12 amino acids. Germline CDR1 LGHDT, CDR2 YNNKEL (reference sequence). Trimming cost V 10 bases and J 3 bases, with 13 bases left between them. The CDR3 bases are TGTGCCACCGGCAGGGGCAACTACGAGCAGTACTTC. Translated: CATGRGNYEQYF.

This clonotype appeared many times. The chain joins TRBV6-1 to TRBJ2-3; 7 nucleotides line up with TRBD1. The CDR3 totals 15 residues. The J segment lost 6 bases and the V segment lost 7 bases, leaving 13 bases of the junction unmatched. Germline V lookup: CDR1 MNHNS, CDR2 SASEGT. CDR3 bases: TGTGCCAGCACCTGGACAGGCCGAAGGGGGGATACGCAGTATTTT. It translates to CASTWTGRRGDTQYF.

This clonotype was counted many times. The CDR3 loop reads CASNGRGYTF. As DNA, the CDR3 is TGTGCCAGTAATGGAAGGGGCTACACCTTC. The rearrangement links TRBV19 to TRBJ1-2; D is unclear. The CDR3 runs to 10 residues. V lost 7 bases to trimming and J lost 8 bases, with 8 bases between them. Germline V gene data show CDR1 as LNHDA and CDR2 as SQIVND (reference sequence).

The rearrangement joins TRBV5-1 to TRBJ2-5; 12 bases are shared with TRBD1. V was clipped by 2 bases and J by 1 base; unmatched bases: 3. The CDR3 is 16 residues long. CDR1 SGHRS and CDR2 YFSETQ come from the germline V gene. The chain's CDR3 is CASSFLGQGAQETQYF. CDR3 in DNA: TGCGCCAGCAGCTTCCTGGGACAGGGGGCCCAAGAGACCCAGTACTTC.

The V gene is TRBV6-2 or TRBV6-3, the J gene TRBJ2-3; a possible D gene is TRBD2 (6 bases). The CDR3 sequence is 15 residues long. Germline V gene lookup returns CDR1 MNHEY and CDR2 SVGEGT. The ends were cut back, 2 bases at V and 1 base at J, with 10 bases in the middle. CDR3 in amino acids: CASSYGAGRTDTQYF. The DNA of the CDR3 is TGTGCCAGCAGTTACGGTGCGGGACGCACAGATACGCAGTATTTT.

The genes are TRBV12-3 or TRBV12-4 and TRBJ2-1, with no clear D. Trimming took off 2 bases at V and 5 bases at J, with 13 bases between the two ends. This CDR3 has 15 residues. The DNA of the CDR3 is TGTGCCAGCAGTTTACTTACAGTATTAGACAATGAGCAGTTCTTC. This encodes CASSLLTVLDNEQFF.

This clonotype was detected only a few times. V usage is TRBV18 and J usage is TRBJ2-6; the match to TRBD1 covers 9 bases. The CDR3 contains 17 residues. Losses at the gene ends were 7 bases for V and 1 base for J; bases not matched to a gene: 8. Germline assignment: CDR1 KGHSH and CDR2 LQKENI. The CDR3 nucleotides read TGTGCCAGCTTACCGGGACAGGGCATTTCTGGGGCCAACGTCCTGACTTTC. It yields the protein CASLPGQGISGANVLTF.